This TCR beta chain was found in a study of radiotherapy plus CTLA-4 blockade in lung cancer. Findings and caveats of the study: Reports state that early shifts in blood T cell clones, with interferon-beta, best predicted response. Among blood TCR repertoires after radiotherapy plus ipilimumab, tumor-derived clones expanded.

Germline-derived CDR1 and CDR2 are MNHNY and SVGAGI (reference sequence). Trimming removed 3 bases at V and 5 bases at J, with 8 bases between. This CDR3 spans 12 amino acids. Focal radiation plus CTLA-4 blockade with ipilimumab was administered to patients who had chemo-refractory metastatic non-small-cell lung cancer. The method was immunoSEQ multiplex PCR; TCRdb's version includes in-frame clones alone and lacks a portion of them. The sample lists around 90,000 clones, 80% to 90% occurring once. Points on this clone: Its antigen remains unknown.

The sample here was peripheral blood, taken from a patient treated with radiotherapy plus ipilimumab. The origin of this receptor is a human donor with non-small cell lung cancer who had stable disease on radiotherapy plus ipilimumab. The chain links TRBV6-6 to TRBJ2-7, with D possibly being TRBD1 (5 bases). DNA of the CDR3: TGTGCCAGCAGTTATAAAGGGGACGAGCAGTACTTC. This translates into CASSYKGDEQYF.